The text below deals with one TCR beta chain. The PCR was carried out with 60 Vbeta primers and 13 Jbeta primers. Assay: immunoSEQ multiplex PCR; the TCRdb copy retains only in-frame clones and omits some. The table records more than 55,000 clones, under 90% of them present only once. The entry originates in a study of cytomegalovirus exposure and HLA in healthy donors. In germline, CDR1 is SGHVS, CDR2 FNYEAQ. The germline V and J ends were trimmed by 1 base and 6 bases, with 21 bases remaining between them. CDR3 length: 17 residues. The TCR sequence derives from a woman between 40 and 55 years old in good health and CMV-seronegative. J is TRBJ1-1 and V is TRBV7-6; possibly TRBD1 for D (6 bases). Sequenced material: PBMCs. CDR3 loop: CASSLGIQGPQWSEAFF. The CDR3 nucleotides read TGTGCCAGCAGCTTAGGAATTCAGGGGCCACAATGGTCTGAAGCTTTCTTT.